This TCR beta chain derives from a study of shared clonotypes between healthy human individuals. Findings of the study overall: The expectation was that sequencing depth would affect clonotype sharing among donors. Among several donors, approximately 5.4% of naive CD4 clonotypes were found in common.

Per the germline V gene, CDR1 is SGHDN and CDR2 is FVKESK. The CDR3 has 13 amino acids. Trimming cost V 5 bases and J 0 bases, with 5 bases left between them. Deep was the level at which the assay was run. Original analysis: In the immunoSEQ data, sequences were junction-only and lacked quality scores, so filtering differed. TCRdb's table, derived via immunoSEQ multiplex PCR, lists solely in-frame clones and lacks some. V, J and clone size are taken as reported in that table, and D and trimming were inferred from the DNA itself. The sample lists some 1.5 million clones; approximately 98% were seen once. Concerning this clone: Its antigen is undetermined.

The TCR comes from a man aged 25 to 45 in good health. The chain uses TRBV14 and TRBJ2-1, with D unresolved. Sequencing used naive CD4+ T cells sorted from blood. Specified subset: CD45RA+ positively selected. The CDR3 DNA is TGTGCCAGCAGCAGCACCTCCTACAATGAGCAGTTCTTC. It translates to CASSSTSYNEQFF.